This note documents a single TCR beta chain sequence. The junction had 20 bases not matched to a gene; V was cut back by 5 bases and J by 15 bases. The CDR3 is 18 amino acids. This sample was included in a study of blood T cells in healthy people across ages. A sample-barcoded 5' primer and a J-beta primer mix were used in a second PCR of about 7 to 12 cycles. TCRdb re-analysed the 5' RACE reads in MiXCR, keeping a single row per CDR3 protein. This sample carries approximately 800,000 distinct CDR3 sequences, approximately 53% of them seen once, and the ten largest clones take approximately 40%. In each sample, at least 6.5 million PBMCs were isolated. There were at least 5.5 micrograms of total RNA extracted from every sample.

The chain recombines TRBV12-3 or TRBV12-4 with TRBJ2-1; 15 nucleotides match TRBD2. This sequence originates from a man older than 75 in good health. The sequencing input was blood. The CDR3 protein is CASSAQNPGLAGGKVPFF. CDR3 sequence (DNA): TGTGCCAGCAGTGCGCAGAACCCGGGACTAGCGGGAGGTAAGGTCCCGTTCTTC.